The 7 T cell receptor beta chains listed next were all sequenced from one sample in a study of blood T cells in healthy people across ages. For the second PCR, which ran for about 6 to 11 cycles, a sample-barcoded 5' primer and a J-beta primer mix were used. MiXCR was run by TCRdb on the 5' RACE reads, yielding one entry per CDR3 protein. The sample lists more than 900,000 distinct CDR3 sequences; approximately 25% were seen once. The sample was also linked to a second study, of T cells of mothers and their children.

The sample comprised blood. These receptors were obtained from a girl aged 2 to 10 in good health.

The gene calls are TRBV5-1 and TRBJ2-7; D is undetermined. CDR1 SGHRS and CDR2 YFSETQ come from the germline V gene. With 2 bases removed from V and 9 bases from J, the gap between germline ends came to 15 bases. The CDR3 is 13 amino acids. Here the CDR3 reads CASSLRRRLGQYF. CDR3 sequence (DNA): TGCGCCAGCAGCTTACGACGGAGATTAGGGCAGTACTTC.

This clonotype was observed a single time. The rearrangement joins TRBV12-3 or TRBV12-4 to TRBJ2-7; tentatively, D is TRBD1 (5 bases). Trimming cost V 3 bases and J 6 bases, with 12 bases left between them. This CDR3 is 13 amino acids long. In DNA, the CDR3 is TGTGCCAGCAGTTTGTACAGGTCTCTCGAGCAGTACTTC. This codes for CASSLYRSLEQYF.

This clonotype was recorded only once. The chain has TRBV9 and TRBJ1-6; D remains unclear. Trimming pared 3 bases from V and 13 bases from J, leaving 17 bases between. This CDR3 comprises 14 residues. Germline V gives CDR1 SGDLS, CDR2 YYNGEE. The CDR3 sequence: CASSAELNVGPLHF. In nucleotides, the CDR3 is TGTGCCAGCAGCGCCGAGCTCAACGTAGGGCCCCTCCACTTT.

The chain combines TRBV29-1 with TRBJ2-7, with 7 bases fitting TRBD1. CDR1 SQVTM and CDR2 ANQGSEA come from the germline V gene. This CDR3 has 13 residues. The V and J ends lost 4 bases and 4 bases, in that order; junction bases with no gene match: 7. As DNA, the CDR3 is TGCAGCGTTGGAGGGACAGATTATTACGAGCAGTACTTC. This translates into CSVGGTDYYEQYF.

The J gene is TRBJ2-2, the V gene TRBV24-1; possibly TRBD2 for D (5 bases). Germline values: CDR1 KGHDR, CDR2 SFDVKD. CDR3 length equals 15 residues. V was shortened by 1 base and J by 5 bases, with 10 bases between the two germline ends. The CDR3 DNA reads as TGTGCCACCAGTGATTTCCCGCCGGGGACCGGGGAGCTGTTTTTT. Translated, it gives CATSDFPPGTGELFF.

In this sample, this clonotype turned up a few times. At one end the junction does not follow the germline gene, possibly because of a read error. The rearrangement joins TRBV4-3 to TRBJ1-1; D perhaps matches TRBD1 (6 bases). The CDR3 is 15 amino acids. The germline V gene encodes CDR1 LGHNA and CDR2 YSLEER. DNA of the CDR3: TGCGCCAGCAGCCCCACTTCCGGGAGGGACACTGAAGCCTTCTTT. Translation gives CASSPTSGRDTEAFF.

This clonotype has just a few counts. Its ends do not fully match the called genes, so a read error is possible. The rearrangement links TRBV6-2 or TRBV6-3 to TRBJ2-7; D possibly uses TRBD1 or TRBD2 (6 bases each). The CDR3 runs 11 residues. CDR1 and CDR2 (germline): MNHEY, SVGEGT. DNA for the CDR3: TGTGCCAGCAGTCAGGCGGGAAGGACAGCCTTC. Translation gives CASSQAGRTAF.